This T cell receptor (beta chain) was profiled in a study of cytomegalovirus exposure and HLA in healthy donors (TCRdb year 2017). Describing the broader study: In an earlier analysis of some 550 of the donors, 250 to 350 Gb of sequence data and 117 million unique TCR beta sequences from about 179 million T cells were reported. The study used immunosequencing to profile the T cell repertoires of 670 or so subjects and linked those repertoires to cytomegalovirus serostatus. All discovery cohort repertoires had been generated on a single sequencing platform. Across around 400 genotyped donors of the cohort, an average of approximately 220,000 unique TCR beta nucleotide sequences per donor were sequenced, and approximately 17% of those sequences were non-productive. Four or five DR-DQ haplotypes were handled as single units for association and clustering, since linkage in the cohort was strong. The later analysis used no new phenotypic data to find candidate immune exposures, relying instead on TCR beta sequences and their occurrence across donors. To decide whether each TCR beta V gene segment behaved as functional or pseudogenic, an earlier analysis of nearly 600 of the donors relied on high-throughput TCR beta sequencing. A later genetic analysis took genome-wide SNP genotypes for about three fifths of the roughly 670 donors and used that subset as a discovery cohort. The study combined high-throughput TCR immunosequencing, statistical association of individual TCRs with disease status, and machine learning to predict cytomegalovirus infection status. Along with the roughly 700-subject first cohort, a separate validation cohort of around 110 different subjects was used. The number of donors typed differed by locus, with about 629-640 for A, B, C, DRB1 and DQB1, roughly 520 for DQA1, over 600 for DPA1, and 400 to 490 for DPB1. A later analysis re-analyzed previously published TCR beta repertoires from hundreds of donors and added high-resolution HLA genotyping to study TCR occurrence patterns. Both class I and class II loci were covered by HLA typing, at four-digit resolution. An early release covering just under 650 HLA-typed donors comprised approximately 300 gigabases of sequencing data and tens of millions of unique TCR sequences. Among the approximately 400 genotyped donors, around 79% belonged to the genetic ancestry cluster associated with self-reported Caucasian donors. The study was designed to test whether signatures of past pathogen exposure could be identified by cataloging public T cell receptors. Donor age, sex, ethnicity and CMV serostatus were collected together with the repertoire data. Broad study findings and their caveats: About 15 rarely observed V segments, including chromosome 9 orphons, were excluded from the earlier analysis of approximately 600 of the donors because counts were too low. The classifier was reported to diagnose cytomegalovirus status with high specificity and sensitivity in both the original cohort and the validation cohort. Only TCR beta chains were sequenced in this cohort, and the absence of alpha or paired-chain data limited detectable features. A cluster of highly shared sequence variants was judged likely to represent a technical artifact of the sequencing pipeline. Most TCR sequences were observed very rarely across donors, whereas some public TCRs were present in many individuals. The only immune exposure information available for the cohort was CMV serostatus. Because the 87-base-pair reads could not distinguish some IMGT-functional V segments, including TRBV6-2 and TRBV6-3, those segments were excluded. In the study, 150 to 200 TCR beta chains were listed as associated with cytomegalovirus. A later analysis found that HLA-associated TCR beta chains were more clonally expanded and had lower generation probabilities than equally common non-associated chains. An association between a missense DCLRE1C variant and V-gene and J-gene trimming of TCR beta chains was found in a later genetic analysis and replicated in an independent cohort. Correlated functional status among segregating V segments might be attributable to linkage disequilibrium, but an unknown experimental factor could not be ruled out. In a later analysis, the rate of TCR association differed among HLA loci, with DRB1 alleles having the most associated TCRs and HLA-C alleles having the fewest. The authors suggested that the approach could potentially be extended to other disease states and immunological phenotypes. According to a later genetic analysis, donors in an Asian-associated ancestry cluster had fewer N-insertions in productive TCRs than the roughly 670-donor mean. Assigning TCR associations to individual alleles was difficult when HLA alleles, especially DR and DQ, strongly co-occurred. A later analysis found that most CMV-associated TCR beta chains appeared HLA-restricted, with HLA associations seemingly driven largely by CMV exposure. Because some donors lacked HLA typing at each locus, the association tests relied only on the typed subset. Broadly in line with IMGT annotations, most TCR beta V segments showed up in productive rearrangements about 87% or about 30% of the time in an earlier analysis of several hundred of the donors. In a later analysis, several top co-occurrence clusters were reported to appear linked to parvovirus B19, influenza, CMV and Epstein-Barr virus. In vitro tests confirmed that a few of the cytomegalovirus-associated TCR beta chains recognize cytomegalovirus antigens. A further reported finding was that TCR beta sequences accurately predicted the HLA-A and HLA-B alleles for most subjects in the first cohort. In a later analysis, about 17,000 TCR beta sequences were associated with specific HLA alleles at a false discovery rate of 0.05. The presence/absence analyses assumed that sequencing depth was roughly uniform across donors, and that assumption may not be true.

The cohort was made up of 666 healthy bone marrow donors. At the time of sampling, all cohort members were nominally healthy, though unrecorded immune exposures were likely present. The donor tested CMV seropositive, placing the donor among the 250 to 350 seropositive members of the cohort. A peripheral blood sample was provided by each donor, and peripheral blood mononuclear cells were used for TCR beta sequencing. The Qiagen DNeasy Blood Extraction Kit was used to extract genomic DNA from the blood cell samples. Receptor libraries were prepared by the immunoSEQ multiplex PCR assay. For the multiplex PCR, a mixture combining 60 forward primers for TCR Vbeta segments and 13 reverse primers for TCR Jbeta segments was used. The CDR3 region of rearranged TCR beta genes was amplified from genomic DNA by a multiplex PCR assay. The Illumina HiSeq System was used to sequence the amplified TCR beta libraries as 87-base-pair reads. Per the original workflow: A later analysis tallied 80 million to 95 million unique TCR beta chains across the 660 or so repertoires, and approximately 11 million of those chains were shared by two or more donors. A nearest-neighbor algorithm error-corrected the raw reads and collapsed the reads into unique sequences, merging closely related sequences to remove PCR and sequencing errors. To assign V, D and J gene segments, CDR3 sequences were aligned to IMGT reference sequences. For a sequence to be retained, at least a six-nucleotide match to both a V gene segment and a J gene segment was required. A rearrangement counted as productive if the CDR3 had no stop codons and remained in frame with V and J, and every other rearrangement counted as non-productive. CDR3 was defined according to IMGT convention as the region running from the second conserved V-encoded cysteine to the conserved J-encoded phenylalanine. The earlier analysis of 500 to 600 of the donors excluded sequences that lacked an unambiguous match to a single V gene segment. In an earlier analysis of several hundred of the donors, V segments were called functional above 56.7% productive rearrangements and were called segregating when the between-donor standard deviation exceeded 5%. A statistical classification framework was built for diagnosing cytomegalovirus status from the catalog of TCR beta chain sequences. In a later analysis, TCR nucleotide sequences were compared against IMGT/GENE-DB human TR gene sequences so that V and J genes could be assigned. A later analysis assigned CDR3 sequences and most-parsimonious VDJ recombination scenarios with the TCRdist pipeline. In a later analysis, every TCR beta chain was defined by the combination of its CDR3 amino acid sequence and its V-gene family, and reads without a unique V-gene family were dropped. To address suspected cross-contamination and a sequencing artifact, a later analysis removed roughly 640 highly shared, low-generation-probability nucleotide sequences. For each public chain, a later analysis derived a clonal expansion index from normalized ranks of inferred template counts within each repertoire. A later analysis computed generation probabilities with a VDJ recombination model fitted to out-of-frame rearrangements, and checked the results against IGoR. In a later analysis, TCR-TCR, TCR-HLA and TCR-CMV co-occurrence was scored with hypergeometric tests, and a repertoire-size bias correction was applied to TCR pairs. To estimate false discovery rates, a later analysis permuted the HLA or CMV assignments 20 times. In a later analysis, co-occurring TCRs were grouped using DBSCAN, with TCRdist sequence similarity added in when clustering inside HLA-allele-positive subsets. Repertoires with fewer than 30,000 or more than 120,000 public chains were left out of co-occurrence clustering, as were five repertoires with anomalous nucleotide sharing. TCRdb re-hosts the immuneACCESS table, in-frame sequences only. Its copies lack some clones; in the studies checked, an unresolved V gene accounts for under half of them, and the cause for the rest is not known. V and J calls and clone size are copied from that table; D and trimming were computed from the DNA. The sample has 100,000 to 120,000 clones on record, about 13% of them singletons. The ten biggest clones cover roughly 15% of the sample.

The germline ends are 12 bases apart after V is trimmed by 6 bases and J by 6 bases. The CDR3 goes from the cysteine to the phenylalanine over 13 residues. The entry retains the CDR3 DNA only, 39 bases that are in frame from base 1. From the germline V gene (reference sequence), CDR1 is MNHEY and CDR2 is SMNVEV. This clone occurred a few times. The antigen this receptor binds is unknown. Nothing much larger sits one base from this clone, and base qualities are not available. Specimen: PBMCs. The sequence is built from TRBV27 and TRBJ2-1; the D gene cannot be named for sure. The sequence came from a man aged 40-49 years in good health and CMV-seropositive. The CDR3: CASSLFPGNEQFF. The sequenced DNA is TGTGCCAGCAGCCTATTCCCCGGCAATGAGCAGTTCTTC.